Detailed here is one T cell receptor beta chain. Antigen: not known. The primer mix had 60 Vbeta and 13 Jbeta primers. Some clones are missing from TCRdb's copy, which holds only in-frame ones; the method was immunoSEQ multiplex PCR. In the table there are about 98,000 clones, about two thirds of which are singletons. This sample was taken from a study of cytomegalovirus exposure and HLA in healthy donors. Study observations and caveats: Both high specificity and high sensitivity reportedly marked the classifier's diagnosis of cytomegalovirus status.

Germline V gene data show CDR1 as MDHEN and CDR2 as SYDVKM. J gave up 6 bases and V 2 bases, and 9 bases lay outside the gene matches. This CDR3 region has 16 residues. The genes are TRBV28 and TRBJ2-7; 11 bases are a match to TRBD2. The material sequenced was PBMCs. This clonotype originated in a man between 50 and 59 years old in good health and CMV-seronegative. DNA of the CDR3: TGTGCCAGCAGTTTACCTAGTCTAGCGGGAGGAGGCGAGCAGTACTTC. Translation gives CASSLPSLAGGGEQYF.